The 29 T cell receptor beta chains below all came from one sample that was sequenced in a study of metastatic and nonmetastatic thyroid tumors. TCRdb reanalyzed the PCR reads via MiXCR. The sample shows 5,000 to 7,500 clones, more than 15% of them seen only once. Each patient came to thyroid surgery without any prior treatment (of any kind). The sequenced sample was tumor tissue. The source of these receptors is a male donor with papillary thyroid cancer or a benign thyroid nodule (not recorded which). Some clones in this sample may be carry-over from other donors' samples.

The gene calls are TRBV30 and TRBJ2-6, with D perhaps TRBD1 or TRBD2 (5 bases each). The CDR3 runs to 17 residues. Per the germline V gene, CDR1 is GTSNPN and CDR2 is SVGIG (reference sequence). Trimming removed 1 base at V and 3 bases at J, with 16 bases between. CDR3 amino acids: CAWSEPPRGVGANVLTF. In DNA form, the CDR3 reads TGTGCCTGGAGTGAGCCCCCCCGAGGGGTTGGGGCCAACGTCCTGACTTTC.

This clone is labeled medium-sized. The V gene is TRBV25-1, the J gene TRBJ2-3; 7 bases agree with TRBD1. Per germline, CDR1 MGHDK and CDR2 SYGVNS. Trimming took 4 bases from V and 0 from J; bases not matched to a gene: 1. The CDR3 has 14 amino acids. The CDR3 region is CASSGRGSTDTQYF. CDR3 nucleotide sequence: TGTGCCAGCAGTGGCAGGGGGAGCACAGATACGCAGTATTTT.

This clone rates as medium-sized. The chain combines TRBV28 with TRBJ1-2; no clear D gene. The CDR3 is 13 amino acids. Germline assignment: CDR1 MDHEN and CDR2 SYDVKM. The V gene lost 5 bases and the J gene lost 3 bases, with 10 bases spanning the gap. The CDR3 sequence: CASSPRGYYGYTF. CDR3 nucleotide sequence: TGTGCCAGCAGTCCCCGAGGTTACTATGGCTACACCTTC.

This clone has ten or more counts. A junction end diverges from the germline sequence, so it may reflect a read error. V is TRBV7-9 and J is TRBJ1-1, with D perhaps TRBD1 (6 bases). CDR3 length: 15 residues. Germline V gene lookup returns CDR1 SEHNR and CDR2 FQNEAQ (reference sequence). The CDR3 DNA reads TGTGCCAGCAGCTTAGGTTTCGGGGACACTGAAGCTTTCCTCTTT. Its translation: CASSLGFGDTEAFLF. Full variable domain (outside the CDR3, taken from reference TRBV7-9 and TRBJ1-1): DTGVSQNPRHKITKRGQNVTFRCDPISEHNRLYWYRQTLGQGPEFLTYFQNEAQLEKSRLLSDRFSAERPKGSFSTLEIQRTEQGDSAMYLCASSLGFGDTEAFLFGQGTRLTVV.

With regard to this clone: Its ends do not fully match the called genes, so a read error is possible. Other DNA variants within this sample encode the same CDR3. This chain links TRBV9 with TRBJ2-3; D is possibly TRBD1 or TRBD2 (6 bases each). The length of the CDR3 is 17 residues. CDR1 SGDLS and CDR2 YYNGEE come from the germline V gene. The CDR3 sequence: CASSAPGGTPRADTQYF. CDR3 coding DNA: TGTGCCAGCAGCGCACCTGGCGGGACACCCAGGGCAGATACGCAGTACTTT.

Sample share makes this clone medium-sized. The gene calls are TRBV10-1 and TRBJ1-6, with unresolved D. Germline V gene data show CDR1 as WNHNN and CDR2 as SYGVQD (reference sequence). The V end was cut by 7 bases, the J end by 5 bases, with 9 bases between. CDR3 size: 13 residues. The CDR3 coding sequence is TGCGCCAGCATCTTCGGGGATAATTCACCCCTCCACTTT. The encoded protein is CASIFGDNSPLHF.

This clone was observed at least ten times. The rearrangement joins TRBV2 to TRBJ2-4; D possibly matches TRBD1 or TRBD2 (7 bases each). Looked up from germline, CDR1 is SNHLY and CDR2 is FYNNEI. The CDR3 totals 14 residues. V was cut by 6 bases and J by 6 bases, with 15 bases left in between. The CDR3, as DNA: TGTGCCAGCAGCGGGGGGACAGTAACAAACATTCAGTACTTC. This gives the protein CASSGGTVTNIQYF.

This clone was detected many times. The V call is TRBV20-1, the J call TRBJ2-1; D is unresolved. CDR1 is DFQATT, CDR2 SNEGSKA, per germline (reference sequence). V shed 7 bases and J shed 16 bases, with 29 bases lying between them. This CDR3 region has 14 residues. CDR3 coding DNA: TGCAGTGTCCACGTGCTGCCGGTCCGACCCCCTTCCTTCTTC. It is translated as CSVHVLPVRPPSFF.

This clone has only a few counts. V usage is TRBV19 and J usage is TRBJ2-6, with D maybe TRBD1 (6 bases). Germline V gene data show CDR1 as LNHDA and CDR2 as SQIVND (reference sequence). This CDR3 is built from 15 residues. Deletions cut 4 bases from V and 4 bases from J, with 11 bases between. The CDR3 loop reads CASSTPGDGANVLTF. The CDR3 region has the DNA TGTGCCAGTAGTACCCCAGGGGACGGGGCCAACGTCCTGACTTTC.

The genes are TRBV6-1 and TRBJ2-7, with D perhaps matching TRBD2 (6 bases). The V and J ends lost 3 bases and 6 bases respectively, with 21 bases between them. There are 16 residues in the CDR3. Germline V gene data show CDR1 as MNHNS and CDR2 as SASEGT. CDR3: CASSELPGEAGSEQYF. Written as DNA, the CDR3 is TGTGCCAGCAGTGAGCTGCCGGGGGAAGCCGGCTCCGAGCAGTACTTC.

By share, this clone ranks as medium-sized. The CDR3 reads CASSTFAYSSGANVLTF. CDR3 coding DNA: TGCGCCAGCAGCACTTTCGCCTATAGCTCTGGGGCCAACGTCCTGACTTTC. The chain is built from TRBV4-3 and TRBJ2-6; no reliable D call. The CDR3 runs to 17 residues. Deletions cut 5 bases from V and 0 bases from J, with 14 bases between. CDR1 LGHNA and CDR2 YSLEER come from the germline V gene.

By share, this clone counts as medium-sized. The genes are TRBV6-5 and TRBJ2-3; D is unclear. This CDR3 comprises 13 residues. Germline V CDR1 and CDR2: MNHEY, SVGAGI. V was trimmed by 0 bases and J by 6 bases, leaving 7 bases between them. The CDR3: CASSYSEMDTQYF. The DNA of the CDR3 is TGTGCCAGCAGTTACTCGGAGATGGATACGCAGTATTTT.

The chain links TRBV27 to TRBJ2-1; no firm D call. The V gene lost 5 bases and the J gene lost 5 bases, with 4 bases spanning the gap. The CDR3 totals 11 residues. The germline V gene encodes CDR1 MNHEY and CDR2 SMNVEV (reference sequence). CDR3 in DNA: TGTGCCAGCAGTCCGAACAATGAGCAGTTCTTC. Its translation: CASSPNNEQFF.

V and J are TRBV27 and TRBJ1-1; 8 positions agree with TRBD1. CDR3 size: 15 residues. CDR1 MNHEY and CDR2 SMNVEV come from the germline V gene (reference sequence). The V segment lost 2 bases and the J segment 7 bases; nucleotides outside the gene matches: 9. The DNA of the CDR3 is TGTGCCAGCAGTTTAACCAGGGGGCTTTTGAATGAAGCTTTCTTT. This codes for CASSLTRGLLNEAFF.

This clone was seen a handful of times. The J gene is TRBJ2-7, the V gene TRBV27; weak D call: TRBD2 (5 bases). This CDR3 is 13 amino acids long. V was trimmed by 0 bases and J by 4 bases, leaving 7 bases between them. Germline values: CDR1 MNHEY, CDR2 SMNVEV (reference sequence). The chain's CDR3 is CASSLSSGYEQYF. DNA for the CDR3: TGTGCCAGCAGTTTATCGAGCGGTTACGAGCAGTACTTC.

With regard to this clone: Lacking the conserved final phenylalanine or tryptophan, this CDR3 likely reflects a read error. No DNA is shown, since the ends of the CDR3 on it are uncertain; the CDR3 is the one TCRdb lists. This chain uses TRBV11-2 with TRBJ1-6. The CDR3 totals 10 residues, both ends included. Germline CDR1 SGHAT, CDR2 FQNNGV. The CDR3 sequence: CASSLTEDPT.

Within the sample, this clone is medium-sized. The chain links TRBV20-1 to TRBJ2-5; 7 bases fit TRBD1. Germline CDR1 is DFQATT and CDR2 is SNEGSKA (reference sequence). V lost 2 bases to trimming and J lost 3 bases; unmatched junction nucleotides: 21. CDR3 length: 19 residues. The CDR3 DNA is TGCAGTGCTAGACGCTCCGAAAGGGACAGCTGGATTTCTAAAGAGACCCAGTACTTC. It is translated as CSARRSERDSWISKETQYF.

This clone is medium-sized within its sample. The CDR3 nucleotides are TGTGCCAGCCGTCGGGACTCAGAGCAGTTCTTC. This sequence encodes CASRRDSEQFF. V is TRBV7-2 and J is TRBJ2-1, with D maybe TRBD2 (6 bases). The CDR3 totals 11 residues. V lost 8 bases and J 10 bases, leaving 12 bases between the germline ends. Per the germline V gene, CDR1 is SGHTA and CDR2 is FQGNSA. Together with reference TRBV7-2 and TRBJ2-1, the CDR3 gives the full variable domain: GAGVSQSPSNKVTEKGKDVELRCDPISGHTALYWYRQSLGQGLEFLIYFQGNSAPDKSGLPSDRFSAERTGGSVSTLTIQRTQQEDSAVYLCASRRDSEQFFGPGTRLTVL.

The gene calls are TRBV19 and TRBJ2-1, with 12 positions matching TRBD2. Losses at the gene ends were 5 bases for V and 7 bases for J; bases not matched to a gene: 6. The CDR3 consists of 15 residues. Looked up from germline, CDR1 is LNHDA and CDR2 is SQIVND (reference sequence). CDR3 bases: TGTGCCAGTAGTGCCCGACTAGCGGGGGCGAATGAGCAGTTCTTC. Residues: CASSARLAGANEQFF. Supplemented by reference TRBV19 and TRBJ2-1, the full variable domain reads DGGITQSPKYLFRKEGQNVTLSCEQNLNHDAMYWYRQDPGQGLRLIYYSQIVNDFQKGDIAEGYSVSREKKESFPLTVTSAQKNPTAFYLCASSARLAGANEQFFGPGTRLTVL.

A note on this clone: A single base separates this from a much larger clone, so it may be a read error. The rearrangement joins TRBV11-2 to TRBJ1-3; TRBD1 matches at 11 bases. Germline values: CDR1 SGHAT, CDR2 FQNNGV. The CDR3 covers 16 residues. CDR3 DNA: TGTGCCAGCAGCTTAGGGACAGGGGGCATTGGAAACACTATATATTTT. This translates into CASSLGTGGIGNTIYF.

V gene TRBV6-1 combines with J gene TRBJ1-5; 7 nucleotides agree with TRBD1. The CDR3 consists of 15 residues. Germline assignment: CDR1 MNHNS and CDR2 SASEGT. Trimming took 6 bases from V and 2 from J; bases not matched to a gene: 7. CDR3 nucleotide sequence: TGTGCCAGCAGCGCAGGGGGAGGAGGCAATCAGCCCCAGCATTTT. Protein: CASSAGGGGNQPQHF.

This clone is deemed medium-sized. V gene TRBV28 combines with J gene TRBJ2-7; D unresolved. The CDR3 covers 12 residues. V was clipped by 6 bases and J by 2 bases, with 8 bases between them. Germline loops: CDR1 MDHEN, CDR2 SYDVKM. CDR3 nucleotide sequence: TGTGCCAGCAGGTCGACTGCCTACGAGCAGTACTTC. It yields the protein CASRSTAYEQYF.

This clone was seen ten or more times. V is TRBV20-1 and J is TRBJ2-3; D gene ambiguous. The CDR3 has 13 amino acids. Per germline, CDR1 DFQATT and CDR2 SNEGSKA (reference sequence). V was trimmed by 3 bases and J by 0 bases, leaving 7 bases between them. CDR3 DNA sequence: TGCAGTGCTAGGTATGGTAGCACAGATACGCAGTATTTT. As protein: CSARYGSTDTQYF.

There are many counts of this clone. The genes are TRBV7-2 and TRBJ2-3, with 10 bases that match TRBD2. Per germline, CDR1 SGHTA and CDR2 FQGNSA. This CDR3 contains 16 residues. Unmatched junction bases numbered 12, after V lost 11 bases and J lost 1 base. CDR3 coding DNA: TGTGCCGGAAGAAAAGGGCTAGCGGGGGGCACAGATACGCAGTATTTT. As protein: CAGRKGLAGGTDTQYF.

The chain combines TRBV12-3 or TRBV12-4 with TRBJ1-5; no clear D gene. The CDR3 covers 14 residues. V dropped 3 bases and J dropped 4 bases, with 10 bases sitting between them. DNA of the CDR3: TGTGCCAGCAGTTTTACGGCAAGTAATCAGCCCCAGCATTTT. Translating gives CASSFTASNQPQHF.

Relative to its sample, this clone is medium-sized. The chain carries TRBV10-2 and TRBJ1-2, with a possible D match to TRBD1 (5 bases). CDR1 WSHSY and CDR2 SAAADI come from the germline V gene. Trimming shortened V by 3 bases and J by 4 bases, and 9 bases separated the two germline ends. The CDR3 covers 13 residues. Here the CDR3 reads CASSDGQGYGYTF. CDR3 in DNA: TGCGCCAGCAGTGATGGTCAGGGCTATGGCTACACCTTC.

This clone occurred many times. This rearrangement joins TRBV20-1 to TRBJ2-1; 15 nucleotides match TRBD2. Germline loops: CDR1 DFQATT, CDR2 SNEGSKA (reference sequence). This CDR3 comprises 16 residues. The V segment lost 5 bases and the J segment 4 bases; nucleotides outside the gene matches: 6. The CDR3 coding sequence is TGCAGTGCTGAGGGACTAGCGGGAGGAAAATACAATGAGCAGTTCTTC. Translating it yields CSAEGLAGGKYNEQFF.

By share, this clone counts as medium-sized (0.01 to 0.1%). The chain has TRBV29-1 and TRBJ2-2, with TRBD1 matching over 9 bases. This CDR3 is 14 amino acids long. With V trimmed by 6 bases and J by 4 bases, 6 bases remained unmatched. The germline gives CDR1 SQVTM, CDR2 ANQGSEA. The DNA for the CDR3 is TGCAGCGTGTCCGACAGGGGGGGCACCGGGGAGCTGTTTTTT. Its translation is CSVSDRGGTGELFF.

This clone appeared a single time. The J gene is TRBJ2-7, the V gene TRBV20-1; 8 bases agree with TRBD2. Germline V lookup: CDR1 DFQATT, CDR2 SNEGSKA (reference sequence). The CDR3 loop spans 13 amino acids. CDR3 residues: CSAPPSGSYEQYF. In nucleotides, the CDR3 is TGCAGCGCCCCCCCGAGCGGGAGTTACGAGCAGTACTTC.